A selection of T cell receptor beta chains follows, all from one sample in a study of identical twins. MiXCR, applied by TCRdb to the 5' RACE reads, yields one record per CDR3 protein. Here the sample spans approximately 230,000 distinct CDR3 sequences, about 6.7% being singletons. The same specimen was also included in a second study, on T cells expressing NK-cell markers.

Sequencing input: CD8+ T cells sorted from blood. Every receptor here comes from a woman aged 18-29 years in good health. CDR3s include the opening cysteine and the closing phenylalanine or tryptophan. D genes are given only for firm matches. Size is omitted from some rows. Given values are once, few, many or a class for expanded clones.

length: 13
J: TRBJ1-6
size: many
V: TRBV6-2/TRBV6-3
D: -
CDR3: CASSYVGNSPLHF
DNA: TGTGCCAGCAGTTACGTCGGGAACTCACCCCTCCACTTT

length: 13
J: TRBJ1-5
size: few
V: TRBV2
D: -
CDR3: CASSEGSNQPQHF
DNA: TGTGCCAGCAGTGAAGGGAGCAATCAGCCCCAGCATTTT

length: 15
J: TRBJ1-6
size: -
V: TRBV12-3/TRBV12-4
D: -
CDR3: CASSGLGSGNSPLHF
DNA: TGTGCCAGCAGTGGCTTAGGGAGTGGGAATTCACCCCTCCACTTT

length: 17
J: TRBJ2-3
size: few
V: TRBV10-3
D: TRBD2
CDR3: CAISESLAGDRTDTQYF
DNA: TGTGCCATCAGTGAGTCGTTAGCGGGAGATCGCACAGATACGCAGTATTTT

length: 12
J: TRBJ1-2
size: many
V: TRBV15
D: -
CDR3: CATSGGLDGYTF
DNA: TGTGCCACCAGCGGGGGGCTAGATGGCTACACCTTC

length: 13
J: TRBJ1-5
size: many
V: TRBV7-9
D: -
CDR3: CASSSEFGQPQHF
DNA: TGTGCCAGCAGCTCGGAGTTCGGGCAGCCCCAGCATTTT

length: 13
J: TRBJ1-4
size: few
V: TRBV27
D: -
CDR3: CASRLNRVEKLFF
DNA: TGTGCCAGCAGACTAAACAGAGTCGAAAAACTGTTTTTT

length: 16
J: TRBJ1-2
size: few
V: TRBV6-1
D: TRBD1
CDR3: CASSDVPGQGAYGYTF
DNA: TGTGCCAGCAGTGATGTCCCGGGACAGGGGGCCTATGGCTACACCTTC

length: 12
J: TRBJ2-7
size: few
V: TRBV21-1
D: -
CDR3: CASSFKVDEQYF
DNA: TGTGCCAGCAGCTTCAAAGTGGACGAGCAGTACTTC

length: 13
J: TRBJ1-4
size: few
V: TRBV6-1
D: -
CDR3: CASSETTGLKLFF
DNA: TGTGCCAGCAGTGAAACAACAGGGCTGAAACTGTTTTTT

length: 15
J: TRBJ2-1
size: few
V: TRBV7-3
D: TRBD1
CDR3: CASSLGGQGFNEQFF
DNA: TGTGCCAGCAGCTTAGGAGGACAGGGATTCAATGAGCAGTTCTTC

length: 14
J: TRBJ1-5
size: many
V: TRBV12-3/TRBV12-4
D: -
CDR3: CASSLSMGSQPQHF
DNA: TGTGCCAGCAGCCTCTCAATGGGTAGTCAGCCCCAGCATTTT

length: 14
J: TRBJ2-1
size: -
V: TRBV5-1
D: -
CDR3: CASGFAGVHNEQFF
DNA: TGCGCCAGCGGATTCGCCGGGGTACACAATGAGCAGTTCTTC

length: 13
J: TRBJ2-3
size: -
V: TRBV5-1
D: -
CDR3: CASSADGADTQYF
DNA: TGCGCCAGCAGCGCGGACGGGGCAGATACGCAGTATTTT

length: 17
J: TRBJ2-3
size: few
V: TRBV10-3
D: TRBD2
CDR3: CAISTLGTSGTSDTQYF
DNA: TGTGCCATCAGTACCCTGGGGACTAGCGGGACTTCAGATACGCAGTATTTT

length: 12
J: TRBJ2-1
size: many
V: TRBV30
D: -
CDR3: CAWKDYKSEQFF
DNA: TGTGCCTGGAAGGACTATAAAAGTGAGCAGTTCTTC

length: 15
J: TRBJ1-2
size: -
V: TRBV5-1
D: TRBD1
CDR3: CASSGGQGGLFGYTF
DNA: TGCGCCAGCAGCGGCGGACAGGGAGGGTTGTTTGGCTACACCTTC

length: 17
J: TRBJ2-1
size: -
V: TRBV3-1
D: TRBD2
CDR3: CASCQQVAGGPGSEQFF
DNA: TGTGCCAGCTGCCAGCAGGTAGCGGGGGGGCCTGGTAGTGAGCAGTTCTTC

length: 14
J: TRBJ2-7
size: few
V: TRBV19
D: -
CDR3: CASTPGRTSYEQYF
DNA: TGTGCCAGTACCCCCGGGCGGACCTCCTACGAGCAGTACTTC

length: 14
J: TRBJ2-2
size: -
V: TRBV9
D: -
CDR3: CASSPRGDTGELFF
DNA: TGTGCCAGCAGCCCCAGGGGTGACACCGGGGAGCTGTTTTTT

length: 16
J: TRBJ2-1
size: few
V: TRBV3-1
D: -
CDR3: CASSQERVYRVREQFF
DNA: TGTGCCAGCAGCCAAGAACGGGTGTACAGGGTTCGTGAGCAGTTCTTC

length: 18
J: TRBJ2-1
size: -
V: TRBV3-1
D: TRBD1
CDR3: CAITPGQGIPRGDNEQFF
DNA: TGTGCCATCACCCCGGGACAGGGTATCCCTCGGGGAGACAATGAGCAGTTCTTC

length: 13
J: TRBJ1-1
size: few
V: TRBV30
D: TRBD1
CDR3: CAWSGQMNTEAFF
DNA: TGTGCCTGGTCGGGACAGATGAACACTGAAGCTTTCTTT

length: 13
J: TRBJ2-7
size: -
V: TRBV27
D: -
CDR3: CASSYVRGVEQYF
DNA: TGTGCCAGCAGTTACGTCAGGGGGGTGGAGCAGTACTTC

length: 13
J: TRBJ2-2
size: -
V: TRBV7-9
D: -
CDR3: CASGGGIAGELFF
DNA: TGTGCCAGCGGCGGTGGGATTGCCGGGGAGCTGTTTTTT

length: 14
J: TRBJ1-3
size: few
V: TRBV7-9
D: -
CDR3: CASSPDRAGNTIYF
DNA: TGTGCCAGCAGCCCGGATCGGGCTGGAAACACCATATATTTT

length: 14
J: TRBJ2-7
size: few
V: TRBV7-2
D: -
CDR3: CASSLASGHYEQYF
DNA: TGTGCCAGCAGCTTAGCTTCAGGTCACTACGAGCAGTACTTC

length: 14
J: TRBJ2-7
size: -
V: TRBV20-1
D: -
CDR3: CSVPRGRGGYEQYF
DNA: TGCAGTGTCCCGCGGGGTAGGGGTGGGTACGAGCAGTACTTC

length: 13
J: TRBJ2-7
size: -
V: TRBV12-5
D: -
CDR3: CASAPLMYLEQYF
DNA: TGTGCTAGTGCCCCCCTGATGTATTTGGAGCAGTACTTC

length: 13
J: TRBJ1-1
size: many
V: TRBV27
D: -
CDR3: CASRGGPNTEAFF
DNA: TGTGCCAGCAGGGGGGGGCCTAACACTGAAGCTTTCTTT

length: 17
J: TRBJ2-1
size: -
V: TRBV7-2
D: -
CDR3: CASSLVVGPAPGNEQFF
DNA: TGTGCCAGCAGCTTAGTGGTAGGCCCCGCGCCGGGCAATGAGCAGTTCTTC

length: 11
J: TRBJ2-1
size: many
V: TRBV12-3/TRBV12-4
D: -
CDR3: CASRLDNEQFF
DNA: TGTGCCAGCAGGCTGGATAATGAGCAGTTCTTC

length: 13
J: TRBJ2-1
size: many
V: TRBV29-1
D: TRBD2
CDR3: CSALGGGYNEQFF
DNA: TGCAGCGCTCTGGGGGGGGGTTACAATGAGCAGTTCTTC

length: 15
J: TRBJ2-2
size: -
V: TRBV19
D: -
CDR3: CASSMTQLNTGELFF
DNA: TGTGCCAGTAGTATGACCCAGCTGAACACCGGGGAGCTGTTTTTT

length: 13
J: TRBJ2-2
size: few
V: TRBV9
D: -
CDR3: CASSVAGNGELFF
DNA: TGTGCCAGCAGCGTCGCTGGGAACGGGGAGCTGTTTTTT